The 25 T cell receptor beta chains given below trace back to one sample, sequenced in a study of T-cell reconstitution after alpha-beta-depleted transplantation in children (dated by TCRdb to between 2015 and 2016). To prepare the library, PCR was applied. The sequencing machine was an Illumina HiSeq 2500. To normalize quantification of the TCRbeta repertoire, the TCR libraries were built with molecular barcoding that relied on unique molecular identifiers. TCRdb reworked the public reads: Q25 trimming with fastp, MiXCR clone assembly, productive beta chains retained. Every entry covers one CDR3 protein and lists the most common genes and DNA from its rows. The sample table shows fewer than 400,000 distinct CDR3 sequences, and over 20% are seen once. Approximately 3.9% of the sample rests with the top ten. The sample in question was PBMCs from the stem cell graft donor, obtained from the stem cell graft. The receptor set was obtained from a human donor who donated a stem cell graft to a child with acute myeloid leukemia.

The chain has TRBV5-1 and TRBJ1-1; D is uncertain. This CDR3 is 15 amino acids long. Trimming removed 4 bases at V and 4 bases at J, with 17 bases between. Germline CDR1 and CDR2: SGHRS and YFSETQ. The CDR3 sequence: CASSGRLDVGTEAFF. The DNA for the CDR3 is TGCGCCAGCAGCGGAAGGTTAGACGTGGGCACTGAAGCTTTCTTT.

The V gene is TRBV21-1, the J gene TRBJ2-7. TRBV21-1 is an annotated pseudogene. This CDR3 contains 12 residues. CDR3 sequence (DNA): TGTGCCAGCAGCAAGGGGATCTACGAGCAGTACTTC. This gives the protein CASSKGIYEQYF.

The rearrangement links TRBV12-3 or TRBV12-4 to TRBJ2-7; 13 bases match TRBD2. There are 17 residues in the CDR3. V dropped 3 bases and J dropped 7; count of bases not matched to a gene: 12. The CDR3 region has the DNA TGTGCCAGCAGTTTTCCCCCCGGGACTAGCGGGATGGGAGAGCAGTACTTC. Its translation is CASSFPPGTSGMGEQYF.

This clonotype was detected a few times. V usage is TRBV11-2 and J usage is TRBJ2-1; D is uncertain. Per the germline V gene, CDR1 is SGHAT and CDR2 is FQNNGV. The CDR3 is 11 amino acids. The V end lost 3 bases, the J end lost 7 bases, and 4 bases lay between the germline ends. CDR3 bases: TGTGCCAGCAGCTTCCAAAATGAGCAGTTCTTC. Residues: CASSFQNEQFF.

This clonotype was seen a few times. The rearrangement links TRBV18 to TRBJ2-1, with 7 bases matching TRBD1. The trim removed 3 bases at V and 8 bases at J, leaving 7 bases unmatched. Germline values: CDR1 KGHSH, CDR2 LQKENI. This CDR3 region has 14 residues. This chain's CDR3 is CASSPYGTVDEQFF. CDR3 sequence (DNA): TGTGCCAGCTCACCGTACGGGACAGTTGATGAGCAGTTCTTC.

This clonotype appeared a few times. The rearrangement links TRBV29-1 to TRBJ2-5; maybe TRBD2 (5 bases). Deletions cut 5 bases from V and 3 bases from J, with 10 bases between. This CDR3 spans 12 amino acids. CDR1 is SQVTM and CDR2 is ANQGSEA in the germline V gene. Here the CDR3 DNA reads TGCAGCGTTCCGGAACTAGAAGAGACCCAGTACTTC. Its protein is CSVPELEETQYF. Looking up the rest from reference TRBV29-1 and TRBJ2-5 gives the full variable domain: SAVISQKPSRDICQRGTSLTIQCQVDSQVTMMFWYRQQPGQSLTLIATANQGSEATYESGFVIDKFPISRPNLTFSTLTVSNMSPEDSSIYLCSVPELEETQYFGPGTRLLVL.

This clonotype turned up a few times. This sequence joins TRBV20-1 and TRBJ1-2; D may be TRBD1 (6 bases). The CDR3 consists of 12 residues. Deletions cut 5 bases from V and 1 base from J, with 8 bases between. Germline V gives CDR1 DFQATT, CDR2 SNEGSKA (reference sequence). CDR3 amino acids: CSARTVNYGYTF. The DNA for the CDR3 is TGCAGTGCTCGGACAGTTAACTATGGCTACACCTTC.

This clonotype turned up a few times. This chain joins TRBV28 and TRBJ1-5, with D hard to call. Germline loops: CDR1 MDHEN, CDR2 SYDVKM. CDR3 length: 13 amino acids. V lost 2 bases and J lost 5, with 7 bases in between. CDR3 residues: CASSLENHQPQHF. CDR3 bases: TGTGCCAGCAGTTTAGAAAACCATCAGCCCCAGCATTTT.

J is TRBJ2-7 and V is TRBV24-1; no definite D call. CDR1 KGHDR and CDR2 SFDVKD come from the germline V gene. Trimming shortened V by 1 base and J by 1 base, and 19 bases separated the two germline ends. This CDR3 has 18 residues. The CDR3 region is CATSDLVGEAQMSYEQYF. In DNA form, the CDR3 reads TGTGCCACCAGTGATTTAGTCGGCGAAGCCCAAATGTCCTACGAGCAGTACTTC.

This rearrangement joins TRBV6-2 or TRBV6-3 to TRBJ2-5; the D gene is possibly TRBD2 (5 bases). Trimming took 3 bases from V and 1 from J, leaving 12 bases between them. Germline V gene sequence: CDR1 MNHEY, CDR2 SVGEGT. The CDR3 loop spans 15 amino acids. The CDR3 spells CASSYGGSPQETQYF. As DNA, the CDR3 is TGTGCCAGCAGTTATGGTGGGAGTCCCCAAGAGACCCAGTACTTC.

This clonotype appeared many times. V is TRBV25-1 and J is TRBJ1-4, with TRBD1 as a possible D gene (5 bases). Trimming pared 2 bases from V and 0 bases from J, leaving 16 bases between. This CDR3 contains 18 residues. The germline gives CDR1 MGHDK, CDR2 SYGVNS. CDR3 DNA sequence: TGTGCCAGCAGTGAACGGAGGGGAACACATGCAACTAATGAAAAACTGTTTTTT. As protein: CASSERRGTHATNEKLFF.

A remark on this clonotype: This may come from a read error, since a much larger clone is one base off. The gene calls are TRBV20-1 and TRBJ1-1; D is unresolved. Per germline, CDR1 DFQATT and CDR2 SNEGSKA (reference sequence). This CDR3 is built from 14 residues. Trimming pared 4 bases from V and 1 base from J, leaving 13 bases between. The DNA of the CDR3 is TGCAGTGCTACTATCCCCCTTGGGAACACTGAAGCTTTCTTT. Amino acids: CSATIPLGNTEAFF.

This clonotype was seen at least ten times. J is TRBJ2-3 and V is TRBV29-1; 7 bases map to TRBD2. J was trimmed by 2 bases and V by 1 base; bases with no gene match: 3. CDR1 and CDR2 from the germline V gene are SQVTM and ANQGSEA. This CDR3 contains 14 residues. The CDR3 DNA reads TGCAGCGTTGAAGGTCTAGCGGTCACAGATACGCAGTATTTT. This sequence encodes CSVEGLAVTDTQYF.

CDR3 amino acids: CASIRGTGDSYEQYF. CDR3 DNA: TGCGCCAGCATTCGCGGGACAGGGGATTCCTACGAGCAGTACTTC. The chain recombines TRBV10-2 with TRBJ2-7; 10 bases map to TRBD1. The CDR3 runs to 15 residues. Germline V gene sequence: CDR1 WSHSY, CDR2 SAAADI. J lost 1 base, V lost 7 bases, and 7 bases had no gene match.

The chain recombines TRBV7-2 with TRBJ2-1; D not certain. Germline assignment: CDR1 SGHTA and CDR2 FQGNSA. Trimming removed 4 bases from V and 8 bases from J, with 9 bases in between. This CDR3 has 12 amino acids. Here the CDR3 reads CASSSKYDEQFF. The CDR3 DNA sequence: TGTGCCAGCAGCTCCAAGTATGATGAGCAGTTCTTC.

The sample holds many counts of this clonotype. This chain uses TRBV7-2 with TRBJ2-1, with 10 bases aligning to TRBD2. The CDR3 loop spans 16 amino acids. Germline V lookup: CDR1 SGHTA, CDR2 FQGNSA. V was pared by 5 bases and J by 1 base, with 5 bases of the junction left unmatched. The CDR3 DNA sequence: TGTGCCAGCAGCCAATCACTAGCGGGATCCTACAATGAGCAGTTCTTC. Protein sequence: CASSQSLAGSYNEQFF.

The chain recombines TRBV15 with TRBJ1-3; unclear D gene. Per germline, CDR1 LNHNV and CDR2 YYDKDF (reference sequence). V was pared by 2 bases and J by 0 bases, with 8 bases between. The CDR3 is made up of 15 amino acids. Here the CDR3 DNA reads TGTGCCACCAGCAGACAGAGCAGCTCTGGAAACACCATATATTTT. It specifies CATSRQSSSGNTIYF. The full variable domain, with the rest looked up from reference TRBV15 and TRBJ1-3, is DAMVIQNPRYQVTQFGKPVTLSCSQTLNHNVMYWYQQKSSQAPKLLFHYYDKDFNNEADTPDNFQSRRPNTSFCFLDIRSPGLGDTAMYLCATSRQSSSGNTIYFGEGSWLTVV.

V usage is TRBV25-1 and J usage is TRBJ1-5, with D possibly being TRBD1 (6 bases). There are 13 residues in the CDR3. V shed 6 bases and J shed 6 bases, with 12 bases lying between them. Germline CDR1 reads MGHDK; CDR2 reads SYGVNS. The CDR3 reads CASRGAQGQPQHF. CDR3 sequence (DNA): TGTGCCAGCAGGGGGGCGCAGGGTCAGCCCCAGCATTTT.

CDR3 nucleotides: TGTGCCAGCAGCTTCTCCGGGACTGGATCCTACAATGAGCAGTTCTTC. Amino acid sequence: CASSFSGTGSYNEQFF. The V gene is TRBV9, the J gene TRBJ2-1; D possibly corresponds to TRBD2 (6 bases). Germline V gene data show CDR1 as SGDLS and CDR2 as YYNGEE. Trimming stripped 4 bases from V and 1 base from J, with 15 bases between. The length of the CDR3 is 16 residues.

This clonotype was seen a few times. The chain is built from TRBV20-1 and TRBJ2-1; D may correspond to TRBD1 or TRBD2 (6 bases each). Deletions cut 3 bases from V and 5 bases from J, with 14 bases between. The CDR3 length is 14 residues. Per germline, CDR1 DFQATT and CDR2 SNEGSKA (reference sequence). The CDR3 protein is CSASGGLANNEQFF. The CDR3 region has the DNA TGCAGTGCTAGTGGGGGGCTAGCCAACAATGAGCAGTTCTTC.

As DNA, the CDR3 is TGTGCCATCAGTGAGTGTCGGGGGTGTCAGCCCCAGCATTTT. Its protein product is CAISECRGCQPQHF. The chain employs TRBV10-3 and TRBJ1-5, with D maybe TRBD1 (5 bases). Germline V gene lookup returns CDR1 ENHRY and CDR2 SYGVKD. The CDR3 consists of 14 residues. V was cut by 1 base and J by 6 bases, with 10 bases left in between.

The V gene is TRBV7-6, the J gene TRBJ1-3; D gene unclear. Germline CDR1 is SGHVS and CDR2 is FNYEAQ. V lost 5 bases to trimming and J lost 0 bases, with 11 bases between them. CDR3 length equals 15 residues. DNA for the CDR3: TGTGCCAGCAGCATTTCCTCTAACTCTGGAAACACCATATATTTT. Amino acid sequence: CASSISSNSGNTIYF.

Only a few counts were recorded for this clonotype. The chain uses TRBV20-1 and TRBJ2-3; no clear D gene. This CDR3 spans 16 amino acids. Germline CDR1 DFQATT, CDR2 SNEGSKA (reference sequence). V dropped 6 bases and J dropped 1 base, with 20 bases sitting between them. This CDR3 is CSAATPPGSGTDTQYF. The CDR3 nucleotides read TGCAGTGCCGCTACGCCCCCGGGCTCCGGCACAGATACGCAGTATTTT.

This clonotype was seen once. The V gene is TRBV6-6, the J gene TRBJ2-3; D is uncertain. V was shortened by 6 bases and J by 6 bases, with 13 bases between the two germline ends. Germline V CDR1 and CDR2: MNHNY, SVGAGI (reference sequence). This CDR3 is built from 13 residues. CDR3 protein: CASSQPLADTQYF. The DNA of the CDR3 is TGTGCCAGCAGCCAACCCCTCGCGGATACGCAGTATTTT.

V and J are TRBV5-1 and TRBJ2-3; 7 bases fit TRBD2. The J segment lost 0 bases and the V segment lost 4 bases, leaving 8 bases of the junction unmatched. The CDR3 sequence is 16 residues long. Germline loops: CDR1 SGHRS, CDR2 YFSETQ. CDR3 DNA: TGCGCCAGCAGCACGGGGGACTACTCTAGCACAGATACGCAGTATTTT. Its protein is CASSTGDYSSTDTQYF. Using reference TRBV5-1 and TRBJ2-3 for the parts outside the CDR3, the full variable domain is KAGVTQTPRYLIKTRGQQVTLSCSPISGHRSVSWYQQTPGQGLQFLFEYFSETQRNKGNFPGRFSGRQFSNSRSEMNVSTLELGDSALYLCASSTGDYSSTDTQYFGPGTRLTVL.